This paragraph reports one T cell receptor (beta chain). Here immunoSEQ multiplex PCR was the method, and the copy in TCRdb shows in-frame clones only, minus some. The table records roughly 230,000 clones, about 86% of them present only once. The sample belongs to a study of blood T cell repertoires in COVID-19. Study at large: The United States, Italy and Spain provided the acute and convalescent COVID-19 samples.

The germline CDR1 and CDR2 sequences are LGHDT and YNNKEL (reference sequence). With 1 base clipped from V and 4 bases from J, the junction kept 1 base outside the gene matches. CDR3 size: 14 residues. This sequence was found in a man in his fifties or sixties with active or convalescent COVID-19. The V call is TRBV3-1 (or the pseudogene TRBV3-2), the J call TRBJ2-1; 7 bases map to TRBD1. The specimen was peripheral blood. CDR3 residues: CASSQGQGYNEQFF. CDR3 DNA sequence: TGTGCCAGCAGCCAAGGACAGGGATACAATGAGCAGTTCTTC.